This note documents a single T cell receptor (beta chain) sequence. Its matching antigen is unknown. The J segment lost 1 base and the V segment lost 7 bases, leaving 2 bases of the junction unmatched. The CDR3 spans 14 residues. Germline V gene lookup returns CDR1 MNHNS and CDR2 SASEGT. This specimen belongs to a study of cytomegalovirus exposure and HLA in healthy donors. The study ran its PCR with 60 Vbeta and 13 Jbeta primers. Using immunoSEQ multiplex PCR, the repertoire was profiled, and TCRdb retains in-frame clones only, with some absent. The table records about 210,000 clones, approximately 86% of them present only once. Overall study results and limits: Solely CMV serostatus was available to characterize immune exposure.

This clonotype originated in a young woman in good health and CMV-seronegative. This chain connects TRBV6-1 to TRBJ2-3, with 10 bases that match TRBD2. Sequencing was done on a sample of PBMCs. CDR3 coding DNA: TGTGCCAGCACCCTAGCGGGGGGCACAGATACGCAGTATTTT. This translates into CASTLAGGTDTQYF.